This T cell receptor beta chain was identified in a study of cytomegalovirus exposure and HLA in healthy donors. Per germline, CDR1 MDHEN and CDR2 SYDVKM. This CDR3 is 13 amino acids long. Trimming cost V 7 bases and J 7 bases, with 14 bases left between them. The primer mix had 60 Vbeta and 13 Jbeta primers. Clones were sequenced by immunoSEQ multiplex PCR, and TCRdb holds only the in-frame ones, with some missing. The repertoire consists of 130,000 or so clones, with just over 65% occurring once and the leading ten covering approximately 1.4%. Sequences were obtained from PBMCs. The sequence came from a young man in good health and CMV-seronegative. This chain uses TRBV28 with TRBJ1-5; D may be TRBD1 (5 bases). DNA of the CDR3: TGTGCCAGCAAGGAAGGGGCGTTCCAGCCCCAGCATTTT. This encodes CASKEGAFQPQHF. Drawing the rest from reference TRBV28 and TRBJ1-5, the complete variable domain is DVKVTQSSRYLVKRTGEKVFLECVQDMDHENMFWYRQDPGLGLRLIYFSYDVKMKEKGDIPEGYSVSREKKERFSLILESASTNQTSMYLCASKEGAFQPQHFGDGTRLSIL.